The source of this TCR beta chain is a study of T cells expressing NK-cell markers. CDR3 length equals 14 residues. Germline loops: CDR1 MGHDK, CDR2 SYGVNS. TCRdb re-called the 5' RACE reads; every CDR3 protein appears as one record, without DNA. The repertoire table contains about 260,000 distinct CDR3 sequences. This TCR came from a woman between 18 and 70 years old in good health. This chain links TRBV25-1 with TRBJ1-1; no DNA is available, so the TRBD1 call from TCRdb remains unchecked. Sequences were obtained from blood T cells: a sorted CD56 or NKG2C T cell subset, CD4+ or CD8+ T cells, or bulk PBMC T cells (not recorded which). This chain's CDR3 is CASKLNRVNTEAFF.